This entry is about one TCR beta chain. V gave up 0 bases and J gave up 1 base; unmatched junction bases: 7. Germline loops: CDR1 LGHDT, CDR2 YNNKEL (reference sequence). This CDR3 comprises 17 residues. The data originate from a study of blood T cell repertoires in COVID-19. Study-wide background: The origin of the acute and convalescent COVID-19 samples was the United States, Italy and Spain.

Only in-frame clones appear in the TCRdb table, and some are missing; sequencing was by immunoSEQ multiplex PCR. The repertoire consists of 350,000 to 450,000 clones, with 75% to 90% occurring once and the leading ten covering roughly 1.6%. The TCR sequence derives from a woman in her thirties or forties with COVID-19, enrolled during active disease. The genes are TRBV3-1 (or the pseudogene TRBV3-2) and TRBJ1-2; 8 nucleotides match TRBD1. The specimen was peripheral blood. The CDR3 here is CASSQEGRGPGNYGYTF. DNA of the CDR3: TGTGCCAGCAGCCAAGAGGGCAGGGGGCCGGGTAACTATGGCTACACCTTC.